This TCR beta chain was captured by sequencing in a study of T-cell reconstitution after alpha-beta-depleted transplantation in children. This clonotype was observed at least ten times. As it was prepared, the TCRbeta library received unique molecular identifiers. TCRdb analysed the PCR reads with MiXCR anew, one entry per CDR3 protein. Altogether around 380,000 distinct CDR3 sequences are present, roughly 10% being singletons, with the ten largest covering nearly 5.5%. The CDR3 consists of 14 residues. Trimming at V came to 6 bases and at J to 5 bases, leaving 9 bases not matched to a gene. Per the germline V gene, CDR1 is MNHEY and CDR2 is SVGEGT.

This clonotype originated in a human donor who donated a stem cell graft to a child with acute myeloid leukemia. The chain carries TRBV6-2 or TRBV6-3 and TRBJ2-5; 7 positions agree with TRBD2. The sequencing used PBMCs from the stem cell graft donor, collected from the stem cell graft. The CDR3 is CASRGTGGGETQYF. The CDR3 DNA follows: TGTGCCAGCAGGGGAACGGGAGGCGGGGAGACCCAGTACTTC.